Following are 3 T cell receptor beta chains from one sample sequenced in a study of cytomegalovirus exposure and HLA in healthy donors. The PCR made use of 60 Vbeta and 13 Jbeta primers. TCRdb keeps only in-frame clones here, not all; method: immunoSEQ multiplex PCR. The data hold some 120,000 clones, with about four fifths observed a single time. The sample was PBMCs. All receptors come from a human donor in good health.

The DNA of the CDR3 is TGCGCCAGCAGCTTGTATCAGGGGGTGAACACTGAAGCTTTCTTT. Translated: CASSLYQGVNTEAFF. This chain joins TRBV5-1 and TRBJ1-1; TRBD1 agrees at 7 bases. Looked up from germline, CDR1 is SGHRS and CDR2 is YFSETQ. This CDR3 has 15 amino acids. V lost 1 base to trimming and J lost 0 bases; unmatched junction nucleotides: 3.

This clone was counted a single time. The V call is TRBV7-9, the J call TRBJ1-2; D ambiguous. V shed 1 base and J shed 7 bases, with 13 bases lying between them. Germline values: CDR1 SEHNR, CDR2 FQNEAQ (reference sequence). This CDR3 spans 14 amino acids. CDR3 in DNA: TGTGCCAGCAGCTTAGGTGCGGTGCATGGTGGCTACACCTTC. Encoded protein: CASSLGAVHGGYTF.

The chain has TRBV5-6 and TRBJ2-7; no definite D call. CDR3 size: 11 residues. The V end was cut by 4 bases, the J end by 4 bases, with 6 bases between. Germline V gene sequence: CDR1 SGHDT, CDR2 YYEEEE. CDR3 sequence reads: CASSREYEQYF. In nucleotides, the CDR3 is TGTGCCAGCAGCCGAGAGTACGAGCAGTACTTC.